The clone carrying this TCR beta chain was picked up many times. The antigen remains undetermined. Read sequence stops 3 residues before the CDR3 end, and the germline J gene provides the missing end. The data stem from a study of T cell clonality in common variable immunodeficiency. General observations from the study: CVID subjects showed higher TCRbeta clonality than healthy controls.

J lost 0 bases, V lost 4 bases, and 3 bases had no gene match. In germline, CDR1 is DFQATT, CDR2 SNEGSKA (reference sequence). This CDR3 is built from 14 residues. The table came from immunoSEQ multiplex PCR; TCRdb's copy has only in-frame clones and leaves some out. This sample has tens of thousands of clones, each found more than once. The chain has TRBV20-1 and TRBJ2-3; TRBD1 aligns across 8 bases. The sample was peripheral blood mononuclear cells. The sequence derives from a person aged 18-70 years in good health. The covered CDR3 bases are TGCAGTGCTACAGACAGGGGTAGCACAGATACG. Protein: CSATDRGSTDT. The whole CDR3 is CSATDRGSTDTQYF.